The 23 T cell receptor beta chains presented below share a single source sample, sequenced in a study of T cells after posttransplantation cyclophosphamide. Repertoires were generated with immunoSEQ multiplex PCR, while TCRdb's copy carries only in-frame clones and drops some. The sample yields some 16,000 clones, approximately 84% seen once. Control samples came 1 year after myeloablative marrow transplants with methotrexate plus calcineurin inhibitor. This specimen was PBMCs, taken roughly 57 weeks after allogeneic stem cell transplant with calcineurin inhibitor and methotrexate. These receptors were taken from a young adult male patient who received an allogeneic stem cell transplant from a related donor, was CMV-positive, and had no GVHD. The graft donor may have contributed some T cells.

The chain uses TRBV6-1 and TRBJ1-1, with 9 positions matching TRBD1. The CDR3 loop spans 14 amino acids. Trimming at V came to 2 bases and at J to 4 bases, leaving 2 bases not matched to a gene. Per germline, CDR1 MNHNS and CDR2 SASEGT. This CDR3 is CASSERGQGTEAFF. CDR3 DNA sequence: TGTGCCAGCAGTGAAAGGGGACAGGGCACTGAAGCTTTCTTT.

Sample share makes this clone medium-sized. The J gene is TRBJ2-1, the V gene TRBV21-1; TRBD2, the table's D call, was not compared with the DNA. TRBV21-1 is noted as a pseudogene. There are 13 residues in the CDR3. As DNA, the CDR3 is TGTGCCAGCGGGTCGGGGGAACCCAATGAGCAGTTCTTC. Translating gives CASGSGEPNEQFF.

This clone was found once. The rearrangement links TRBV7-3 to TRBJ2-1; 9 bases match TRBD2. J lost 9 bases, V lost 6 bases, and 9 bases had no gene match. The CDR3 contains 14 residues. Germline CDR1 reads SGHTA; CDR2 reads FQGTGA. The CDR3 DNA follows: TGTGCCAGCAGGGGTCAGGGGACTAGCAGTGAGCAGTTCTTC. Protein: CASRGQGTSSEQFF.

The rearrangement uses TRBV29-1 and TRBJ2-3; 10 nucleotides match TRBD2. CDR3 length: 17 amino acids. J gave up 6 bases and V 0 bases, and 12 bases lay outside the gene matches. Germline V gene data show CDR1 as SQVTM and CDR2 as ANQGSEA. This chain's CDR3 is CSVEDPGVAGGLDTQYF. In nucleotides, the CDR3 is TGCAGCGTTGAAGATCCGGGGGTAGCGGGAGGTCTCGATACGCAGTATTTT.

The rearrangement links TRBV10-2 to TRBJ2-1; TRBD1 matches 10 bases. The CDR3 is made up of 15 amino acids. Germline V gene sequence: CDR1 WSHSY, CDR2 SAAADI. The V and J ends lost 6 bases and 4 bases, in that order; junction bases with no gene match: 6. CDR3 amino acids: CASSPGQGIYNEQFF. DNA for the CDR3: TGCGCCAGCAGCCCGGGACAGGGGATATACAATGAGCAGTTCTTC.

The chain uses TRBV18 and TRBJ2-2; D ambiguous. Germline values: CDR1 KGHSH, CDR2 LQKENI. The CDR3 runs to 14 residues. V was clipped by 2 bases and J by 6 bases, with 10 bases between them. As DNA, the CDR3 is TGTGCCAGCTCACCAGGATCGACTCCCGGGGAGCTGTTTTTT. It translates to CASSPGSTPGELFF.

The CDR3 here is CASSPDLLSQRSSYEQYF. The CDR3 nucleotides read TGTGCCAGCAGCCCTGACCTACTTTCGCAGCGAAGCTCCTACGAGCAGTACTTC. The V and J genes are TRBV7-2 and TRBJ2-7, with no clear D. The CDR3 length is 18 residues. The ends were cut back, 5 bases at V and 0 bases at J, with 23 bases in the middle. CDR1 is SGHTA and CDR2 is FQGNSA in the germline V gene.

This sequence joins TRBV2 and TRBJ1-1, with TRBD1 matching over 10 bases. CDR3 size: 14 residues. With 6 bases clipped from V and 4 bases from J, the junction kept 5 bases outside the gene matches. CDR1 is SNHLY and CDR2 is FYNNEI in the germline V gene. The CDR3 spells CASSQWTGGTEAFF. The CDR3 DNA is TGTGCCAGCAGCCAATGGACAGGGGGCACTGAAGCTTTCTTT.

The chain joins TRBV11-2 to TRBJ2-3; D remains ambiguous. The germline V gene has CDR1 SGHAT and CDR2 FQNNGV. V dropped 2 bases and J dropped 2 bases, with 5 bases sitting between them. The CDR3 is 13 residues long. CDR3 nucleotides: TGTGCCAGCAGCTTATTCGTCACAGATACGCAGTATTTT. This encodes CASSLFVTDTQYF. The variable domain in full, with the rest retrieved from reference TRBV11-2 and TRBJ2-3, is EAGVAQSPRYKIIEKRQSVAFWCNPISGHATLYWYQQILGQGPKLLIQFQNNGVVDDSQLPKDRFSAERLKGVDSTLKIQPAKLEDSAVYLCASSLFVTDTQYFGPGTRLTVL.

CDR3 bases: TGCGCCAGCAGGGACAGCTACGAGCAGTACTTC. Translation gives CASRDSYEQYF. The chain links TRBV5-1 to TRBJ2-5; possible D gene TRBD1, 6 bases. The J call may be wrong; the DNA end is better matched by TRBJ2-7. The CDR3 contains 11 residues. Germline CDR1 and CDR2: SGHRS and YFSETQ.

Remarks on this clone: Sequence at one end of the junction differs from germline and may be a read error. This rearrangement joins TRBV7-9 to TRBJ2-1; TRBD2 matches 8 bases. Per germline, CDR1 SEHNR and CDR2 FQNEAQ (reference sequence). The CDR3 consists of 16 residues. The CDR3 DNA reads TGTGCCAGCACGGGGGGGGCTAGCATTGGGTACAGTGAGCAGTTCTTC. This sequence encodes CASTGGASIGYSEQFF.

This chain uses TRBV18 with TRBJ2-5; 7 positions match TRBD1. CDR3 length: 15 amino acids. V dropped 3 bases and J dropped 5; count of bases not matched to a gene: 9. The V gene's germline CDR1 is KGHSH and CDR2 LQKENI. The chain's CDR3 is CASSPRQGGRETQYF. The DNA for the CDR3 is TGTGCCAGCTCACCCCGACAAGGGGGCCGGGAGACCCAGTACTTC.

V usage is TRBV4-1 and J usage is TRBJ2-1; D possibly corresponds to TRBD2 (6 bases). Germline V gene sequence: CDR1 MGHRA, CDR2 YSYEKL. This CDR3 has 17 residues. V lost 2 bases to trimming and J lost 1 base, with 15 bases between them. The CDR3 sequence is CASSQHILGSSYNEQFF. CDR3 DNA: TGCGCCAGCAGCCAACACATTCTCGGGAGTTCCTACAATGAGCAGTTCTTC.

The chain has TRBV2 and TRBJ1-2; D gene ambiguous. The length of the CDR3 is 12 residues. V gave up 8 bases and J gave up 4 bases, with 11 bases separating them. CDR1 and CDR2 (germline): SNHLY, FYNNEI. The CDR3 coding sequence is TGTGCCAGCGTCCACAGCTCCTATGGCTACACCTTC. Amino acids: CASVHSSYGYTF. Full variable domain (missing parts from reference TRBV2 and TRBJ1-2): EPEVTQTPSHQVTQMGQEVILRCVPISNHLYFYWYRQILGQKVEFLVSFYNNEISEKSEIFDDQFSVERPDGSNFTLKIRSTKLEDSAMYFCASVHSSYGYTFGSGTRLTVV.

Turning to this clone: A read error may account for a junction end that differs from germline. This sequence joins TRBV7-6 and TRBJ2-1; 9 bases fit TRBD2. The germline V gene has CDR1 SGHVS and CDR2 FNYEAQ. The CDR3 is 17 residues long. CDR3 nucleotide sequence: TGTGCCAGCAGCCCTGGACTAGCGAAAAGCTCCTACAGTGAGCAGTTCTTC. Its translation: CASSPGLAKSSYSEQFF.

This clone has only one observation. The chain carries TRBV19 and TRBJ2-7; D gene unclear. The CDR3 is made up of 12 amino acids. Germline CDR1 reads LNHDA; CDR2 reads SQIVND (reference sequence). The V end lost 2 bases, the J end lost 7 bases, and 9 bases lay between the germline ends. The CDR3 here is CASSILYGEQYF. As DNA, the CDR3 is TGTGCCAGTAGTATACTGTACGGGGAGCAGTACTTC.

This clone was observed a few times. This chain connects TRBV6-1 to TRBJ1-3; possible D gene TRBD1, 6 bases. Germline lookup yields CDR1 MNHNS and CDR2 SASEGT. This CDR3 spans 15 amino acids. V was shortened by 2 bases and J by 4 bases, with 12 bases between the two germline ends. The DNA of the CDR3 is TGTGCCAGCAGTGAAAGCCTTGGACAGGGAAACACCATATATTTT. As protein: CASSESLGQGNTIYF.

The rearrangement links TRBV28 to TRBJ2-5; TRBD2 is a possible D gene (7 bases). TRBJ2-7 matches the DNA end more closely, so the J call is doubtful. This CDR3 has 17 residues. Germline V lookup: CDR1 MDHEN, CDR2 SYDVKM. The DNA of the CDR3 is TGTGCCAGCAGCTACATAGGGGGGGGCAGGGGACGCTACGAGCAGTACTTC. Its protein is CASSYIGGGRGRYEQYF.

The chain combines TRBV28 with TRBJ2-5; 8 positions match TRBD2. Judging by the DNA end, TRBJ2-7 fits better; the J call may be wrong. Germline CDR1 MDHEN, CDR2 SYDVKM. This CDR3 is built from 13 residues. Written as DNA, the CDR3 is TGTGCCAGCAGCATAGCGGGAAACTACGAGCAGTACTTC. The encoded protein is CASSIAGNYEQYF.

This chain uses TRBV2 with TRBJ2-7; possible D gene TRBD1, 6 bases. Trimming removed 4 bases from V and 3 bases from J, with 19 bases in between. The CDR3 is 16 residues long. Germline V gene data show CDR1 as SNHLY and CDR2 as FYNNEI. The CDR3 coding sequence is TGTGCCAGCAGTGCGAACAGGGTTCGGGTTGTCTACGAGCAGTACTTC. Translating it yields CASSANRVRVVYEQYF.

The chain joins TRBV7-3 to TRBJ2-2; tentatively, D is TRBD2 (5 bases). The CDR3 is made up of 12 amino acids. Germline V gives CDR1 SGHTA, CDR2 FQGTGA. V was clipped by 6 bases and J by 4 bases, with 6 bases between them. The CDR3 DNA reads TGTGCCAGCAGGGCGGGCACCGGGGAGCTGTTTTTT. It specifies CASRAGTGELFF. The variable domain in full, completed from reference TRBV7-3 and TRBJ2-2, reads GAGVSQTPSNKVTEKGKYVELRCDPISGHTALYWYRQSLGQGPEFLIYFQGTGAADDSGLPNDRFFAVRPEGSVSTLKIQRTERGDSAVYLCASRAGTGELFFGEGSRLTVL.

This chain connects TRBV5-5 to TRBJ2-7; D gene unclear. Looked up from germline, CDR1 is SGHKS and CDR2 is YYEKEE (reference sequence). The CDR3 sequence is 13 residues long. The V end was cut by 3 bases, the J end by 3 bases, with 10 bases between. CDR3 residues: CASSSLSGYEQYF. CDR3 DNA: TGTGCCAGCAGCTCCCTCTCCGGCTACGAGCAGTACTTC.

The chain is built from TRBV29-1 and TRBJ2-3, with TRBD2 matching over 9 bases. The CDR3 runs 15 residues. Losses at the gene ends were 6 bases for V and 6 bases for J; bases not matched to a gene: 13. The germline CDR1 and CDR2 sequences are SQVTM and ANQGSEA. The CDR3, as DNA: TGCAGCGTGAAGGGGGTAGCGGGAGTTCCGGATACGCAGTATTTT. It codes for CSVKGVAGVPDTQYF.